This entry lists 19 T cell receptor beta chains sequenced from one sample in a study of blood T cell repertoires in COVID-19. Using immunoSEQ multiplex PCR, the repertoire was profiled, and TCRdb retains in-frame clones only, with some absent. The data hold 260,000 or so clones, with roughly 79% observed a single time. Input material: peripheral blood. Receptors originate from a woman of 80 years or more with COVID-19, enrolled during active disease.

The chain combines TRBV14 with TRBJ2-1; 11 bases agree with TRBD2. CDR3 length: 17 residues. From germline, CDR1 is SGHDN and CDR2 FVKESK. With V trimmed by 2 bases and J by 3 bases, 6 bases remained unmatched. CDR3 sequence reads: CASSQWVGTSGYNEQFF. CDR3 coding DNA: TGTGCCAGCAGCCAATGGGTGGGGACTAGCGGCTACAATGAGCAGTTCTTC. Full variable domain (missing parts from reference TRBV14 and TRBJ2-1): EAGVTQFPSHSVIEKGQTVTLRCDPISGHDNLYWYRRVMGKEIKFLLHFVKESKQDESGMPNNRFLAERTGGTYSTLKVQPAELEDSGVYFCASSQWVGTSGYNEQFFGPGTRLTVL.

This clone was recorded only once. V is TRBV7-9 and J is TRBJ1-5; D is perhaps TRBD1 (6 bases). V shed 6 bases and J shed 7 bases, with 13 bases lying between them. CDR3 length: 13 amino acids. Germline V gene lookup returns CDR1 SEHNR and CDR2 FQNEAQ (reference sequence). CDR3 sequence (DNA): TGTGCCAGCAGTTTCACAGGGTCGCAGCCCCAGCATTTT. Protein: CASSFTGSQPQHF.

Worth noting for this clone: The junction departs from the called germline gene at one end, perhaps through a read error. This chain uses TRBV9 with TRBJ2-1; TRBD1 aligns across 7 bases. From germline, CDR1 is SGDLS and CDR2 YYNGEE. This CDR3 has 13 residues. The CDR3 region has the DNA TGTGCCAGCAACGTAACAGGGGACAGTGAGCAGTTCTTC. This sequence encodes CASNVTGDSEQFF. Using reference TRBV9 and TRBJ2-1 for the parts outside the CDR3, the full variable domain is DSGVTQTPKHLITATGQRVTLRCSPRSGDLSVYWYQQSLDQGLQFLIQYYNGEERAKGNILERFSAQQFPDLHSELNLSSLELGDSALYFCASNVTGDSEQFFGPGTRLTVL.

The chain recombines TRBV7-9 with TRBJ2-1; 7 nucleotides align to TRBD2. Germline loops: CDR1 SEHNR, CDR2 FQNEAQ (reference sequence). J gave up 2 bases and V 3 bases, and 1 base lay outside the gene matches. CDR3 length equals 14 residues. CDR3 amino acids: CASSFAGAYNEQFF. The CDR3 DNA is TGTGCCAGCAGCTTTGCGGGGGCCTACAATGAGCAGTTCTTC.

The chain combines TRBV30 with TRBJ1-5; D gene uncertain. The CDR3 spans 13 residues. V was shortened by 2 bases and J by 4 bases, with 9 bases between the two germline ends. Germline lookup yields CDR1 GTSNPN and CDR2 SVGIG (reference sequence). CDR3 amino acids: CAWSYSENQPQHF. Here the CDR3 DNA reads TGTGCCTGGAGTTACTCGGAGAATCAGCCCCAGCATTTT.

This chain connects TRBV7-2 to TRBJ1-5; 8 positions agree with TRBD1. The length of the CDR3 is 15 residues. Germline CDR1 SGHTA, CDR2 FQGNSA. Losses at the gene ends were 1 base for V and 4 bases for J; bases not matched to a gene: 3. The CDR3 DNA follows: TGTGCCAGCAGCTTAGACAGGGGGAGGAATCAGCCCCAGCATTTT. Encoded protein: CASSLDRGRNQPQHF.

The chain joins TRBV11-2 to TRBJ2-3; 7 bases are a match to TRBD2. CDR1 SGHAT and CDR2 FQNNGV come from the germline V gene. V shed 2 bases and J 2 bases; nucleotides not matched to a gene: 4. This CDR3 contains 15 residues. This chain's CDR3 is CASSLLAVNTDTQYF. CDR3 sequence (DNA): TGTGCCAGCAGCTTACTAGCGGTTAACACAGATACGCAGTATTTT.

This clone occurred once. CDR3 protein: CATSDLRHRNTGELFF. In nucleotides, the CDR3 is TGTGCCACCAGTGATTTACGACACCGCAACACCGGGGAGCTGTTTTTT. V and J are TRBV24-1 and TRBJ2-2; D is undetermined. V shed 1 base and J shed 2 bases, with 10 bases lying between them. There are 16 residues in the CDR3. From germline, CDR1 is KGHDR and CDR2 SFDVKD.

CDR3 DNA: TGTGCCAGCAGCCCCTTCAGCTCCTACAATGAGCAGTTCTTC. The encoded protein is CASSPFSSYNEQFF. V usage is TRBV16 and J usage is TRBJ2-1, with D uncertain. V lost 4 bases to trimming and J lost 0 bases, with 7 bases between them. The CDR3 consists of 14 residues. Germline V gene sequence: CDR1 KGHSY, CDR2 FQNENV. The whole variable domain, filled in from reference TRBV16 and TRBJ2-1, reads GEEVAQTPKHLVRGEGQKAKLYCAPIKGHSYVFWYQQVLKNEFKFLISFQNENVFDETGMPKERFSAKCLPNSPCSLEIQATKLEDSAVYFCASSPFSSYNEQFFGPGTRLTVL.

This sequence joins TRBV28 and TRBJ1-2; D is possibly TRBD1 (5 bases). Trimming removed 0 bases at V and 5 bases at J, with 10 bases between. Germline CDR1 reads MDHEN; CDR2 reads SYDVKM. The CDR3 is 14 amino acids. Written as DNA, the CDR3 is TGTGCCAGCAGTTTATGGGGAGGGGCGTATGGCTACACCTTC. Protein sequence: CASSLWGGAYGYTF.

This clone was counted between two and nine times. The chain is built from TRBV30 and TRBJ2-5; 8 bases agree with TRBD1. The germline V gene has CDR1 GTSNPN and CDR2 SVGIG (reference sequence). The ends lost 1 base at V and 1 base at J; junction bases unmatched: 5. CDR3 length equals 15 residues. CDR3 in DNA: TGTGCCTGGAGTGGGACAGGGATACCCCAAGAGACCCAGTACTTC. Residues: CAWSGTGIPQETQYF.

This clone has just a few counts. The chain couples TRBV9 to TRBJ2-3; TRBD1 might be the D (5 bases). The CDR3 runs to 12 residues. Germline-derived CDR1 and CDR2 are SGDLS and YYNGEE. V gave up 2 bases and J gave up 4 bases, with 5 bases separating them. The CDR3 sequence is CASSVGPDTQYF. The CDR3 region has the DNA TGTGCCAGCAGCGTGGGGCCAGATACGCAGTATTTT.

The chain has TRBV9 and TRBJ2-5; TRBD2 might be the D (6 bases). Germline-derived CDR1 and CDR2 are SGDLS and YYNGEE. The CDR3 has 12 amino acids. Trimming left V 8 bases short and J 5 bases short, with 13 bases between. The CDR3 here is CASSTGAETQYF. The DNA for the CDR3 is TGTGCCAGTTCCACGGGAGCGGAGACCCAGTACTTC.

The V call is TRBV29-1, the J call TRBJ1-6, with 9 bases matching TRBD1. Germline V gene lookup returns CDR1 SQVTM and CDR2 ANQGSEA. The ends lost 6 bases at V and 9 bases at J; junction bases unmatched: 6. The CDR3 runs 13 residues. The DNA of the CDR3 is TGCAGCGTCCGGGACAGGGAAGGTTCACCCCTCCACTTT. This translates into CSVRDREGSPLHF.

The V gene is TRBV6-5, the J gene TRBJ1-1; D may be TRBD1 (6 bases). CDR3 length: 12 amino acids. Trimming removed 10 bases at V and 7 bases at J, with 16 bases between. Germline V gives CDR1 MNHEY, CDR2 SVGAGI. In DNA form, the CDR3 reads TGTGCCACCCTGGACAGAGCGATTGAAGCTTTCTTT. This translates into CATLDRAIEAFF.

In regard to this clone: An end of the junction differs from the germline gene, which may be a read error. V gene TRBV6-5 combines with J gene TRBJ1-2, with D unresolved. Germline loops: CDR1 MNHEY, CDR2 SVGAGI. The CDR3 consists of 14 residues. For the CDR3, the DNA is TGTGCCAGCAGTTACTCGAATATAGAAATCCGTCCTAACTTC. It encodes CASSYSNIEIRPNF.

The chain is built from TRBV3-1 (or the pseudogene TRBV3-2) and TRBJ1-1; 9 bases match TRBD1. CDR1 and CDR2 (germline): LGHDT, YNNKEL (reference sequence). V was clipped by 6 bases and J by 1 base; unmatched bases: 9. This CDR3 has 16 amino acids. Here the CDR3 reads CASSFFRDRANTEAFF. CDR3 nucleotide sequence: TGTGCCAGCAGTTTCTTCCGGGACAGGGCGAACACTGAAGCTTTCTTT.

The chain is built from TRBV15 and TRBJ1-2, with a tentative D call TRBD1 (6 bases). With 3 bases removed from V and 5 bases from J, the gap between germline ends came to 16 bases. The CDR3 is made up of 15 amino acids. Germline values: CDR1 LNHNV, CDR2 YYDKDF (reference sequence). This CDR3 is CATSRDRQNPYGYTF. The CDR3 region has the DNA TGTGCCACCAGCAGGGACAGACAGAATCCTTATGGCTACACCTTC. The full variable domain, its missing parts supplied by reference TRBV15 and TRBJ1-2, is DAMVIQNPRYQVTQFGKPVTLSCSQTLNHNVMYWYQQKSSQAPKLLFHYYDKDFNNEADTPDNFQSRRPNTSFCFLDIRSPGLGDTAMYLCATSRDRQNPYGYTFGSGTRLTVV.

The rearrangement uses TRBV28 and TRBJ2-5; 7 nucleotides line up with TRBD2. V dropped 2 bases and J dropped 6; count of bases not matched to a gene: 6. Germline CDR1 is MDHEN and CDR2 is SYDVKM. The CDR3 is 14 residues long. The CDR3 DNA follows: TGTGCCAGCAGTTTAAAAGCGGGATGGAAGACCCAGTACTTC. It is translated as CASSLKAGWKTQYF.